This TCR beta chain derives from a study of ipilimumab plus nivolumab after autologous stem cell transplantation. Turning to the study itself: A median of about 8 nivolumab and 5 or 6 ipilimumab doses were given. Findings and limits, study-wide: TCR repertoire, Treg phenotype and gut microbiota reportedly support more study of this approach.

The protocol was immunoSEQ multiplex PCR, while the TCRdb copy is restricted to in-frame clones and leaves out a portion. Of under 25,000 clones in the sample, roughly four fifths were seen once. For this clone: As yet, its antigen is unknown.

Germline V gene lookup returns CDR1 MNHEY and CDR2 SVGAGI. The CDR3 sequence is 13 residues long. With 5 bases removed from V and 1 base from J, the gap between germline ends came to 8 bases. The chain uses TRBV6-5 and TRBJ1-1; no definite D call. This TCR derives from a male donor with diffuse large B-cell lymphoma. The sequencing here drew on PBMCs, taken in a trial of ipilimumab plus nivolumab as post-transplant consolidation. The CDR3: CASSGGRNTEAFF. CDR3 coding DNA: TGTGCCAGCAGTGGTGGGCGGAACACTGAAGCTTTCTTT.